This TCR beta chain was found in a study of T cell changes during pregnancy in multiple sclerosis. Germline CDR1 SEHNR, CDR2 FQNEAQ (reference sequence). V lost 5 bases to trimming and J lost 0 bases, with 8 bases between them. The CDR3 extends over 14 amino acids. TCRdb's copy holds only in-frame clones and misses some; the assay was immunoSEQ multiplex PCR. This repertoire shows 60,000 to 90,000 clones, around 91% found once; its top ten account for 1.5% to 2%. The receptor's source is a female donor with multiple sclerosis, enrolled in a pregnancy study. V is TRBV7-9 and J is TRBJ1-3; D is perhaps TRBD1 (5 bases). This specimen consisted of peripheral blood, obtained before pregnancy. The CDR3 nucleotides read TGTGCCAGCAGCCGACAGTCCTCTGGAAACACCATATATTTT. This gives the protein CASSRQSSGNTIYF.